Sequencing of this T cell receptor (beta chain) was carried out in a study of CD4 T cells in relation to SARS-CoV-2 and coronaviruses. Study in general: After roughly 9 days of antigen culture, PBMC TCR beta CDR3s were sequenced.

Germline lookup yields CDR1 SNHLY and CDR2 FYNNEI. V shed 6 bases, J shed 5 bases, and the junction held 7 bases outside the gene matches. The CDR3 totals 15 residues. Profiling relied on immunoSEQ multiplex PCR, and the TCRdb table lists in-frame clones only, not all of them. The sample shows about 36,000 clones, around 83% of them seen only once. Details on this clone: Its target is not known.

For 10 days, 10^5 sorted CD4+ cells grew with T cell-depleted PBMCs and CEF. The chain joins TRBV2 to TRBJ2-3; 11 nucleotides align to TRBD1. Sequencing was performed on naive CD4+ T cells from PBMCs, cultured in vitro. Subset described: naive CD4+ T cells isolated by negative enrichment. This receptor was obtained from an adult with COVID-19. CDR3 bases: TGTGCCAGCAGATTGGACAGGGGGCATGTAGATACGCAGTATTTT. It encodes CASRLDRGHVDTQYF. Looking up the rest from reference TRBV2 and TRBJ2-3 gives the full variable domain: EPEVTQTPSHQVTQMGQEVILRCVPISNHLYFYWYRQILGQKVEFLVSFYNNEISEKSEIFDDQFSVERPDGSNFTLKIRSTKLEDSAMYFCASRLDRGHVDTQYFGPGTRLTVL.